The 22 T cell receptor beta chains below all came from one sample that was sequenced in a study of tissue T cells after allogeneic stem cell transplantation. Indicated time point: mouse harvest day 7 after allogeneic transplant. Mouse grafts combined 10^7 T-cell-depleted bone marrow cells with 10^6 splenic CD5+ T cells. TCRdb keeps only in-frame clones here, not all; method: immunoSEQ multiplex PCR. The table has about 8,700 clones, 35% to 55% seen once. Material: skin. These receptors came from a female BALB/c mouse given C57BL/6 T cells with graft-versus-host disease after an allogeneic hematopoietic cell transplant.

Concerning this clone itself: The listed genes are named as in mouse. The CDR3 is cut off 1 residue early in the read; its end comes from the germline J gene. The V gene is TRBV15, the J gene TRBJ2-7, with D perhaps given as TRBD1 or TRBD2 (5 bases each). The V end was cut by 5 bases, the J end by 4 bases, with 12 bases between. CDR1 is SGHND, CDR2 FRSKSL, per germline. This CDR3 is built from 13 residues. CDR3 DNA, as far as it was read: TGTGCCAGCAGTCCGGGACGACTATATGAACAGTAC. Residues: CASSPGRLYEQY. The whole CDR3 reads CASSPGRLYEQYF.

This clone was counted between two and nine times. Mouse gene names and germline throughout. The read halts 1 residue ahead of the CDR3 end, with the missing end drawn from the germline J gene. The V and J genes are TRBV26 and TRBJ2-5, with D tentatively TRBD1 (5 bases). V lost 2 bases and J lost 3, with 6 bases in between. Germline assignment: CDR1 KGHPV and CDR2 FQNQEV (reference sequence). The CDR3 spans 13 residues. CDR3 residues: CASSLQGQDTQYF. CDR3 DNA (partial): TGTGCCAGCAGTCTGCAGGGACAAGACACCCAGTAC.

This clone turned up a few times. Mouse gene names and germline throughout. Read sequence stops 1 residue before the CDR3 end, and the germline J gene provides the missing end. The gene calls are TRBV4 and TRBJ2-5; possibly TRBD2 for D (6 bases). Germline V gene data show CDR1 as LGHDT and CDR2 as YNNKQL (reference sequence). The ends were cut back, 4 bases at V and 2 bases at J, with 7 bases in the middle. There are 13 residues in the CDR3. The CDR3 spells CASSWGVQDTQYF. The sequenced part of the CDR3 DNA is TGTGCCAGCAGCTGGGGGGTCCAAGACACCCAGTAC.

This clone was seen a handful of times. Gene names are mouse gene names. The CDR3 is cut off 1 residue early in the read; its end comes from the germline J gene. V gene TRBV26 combines with J gene TRBJ2-7, with TRBD1 matching 9 bases. J was trimmed by 0 bases and V by 6 bases; bases with no gene match: 6. The length of the CDR3 is 15 residues. CDR1 is KGHPV and CDR2 is FQNQEV in the germline V gene (reference sequence). The sequenced CDR3 bases are TGTGCCAGCAGCGTACAGGGGGCTAGCTCCTATGAACAGTAC. As protein: CASSVQGASSYEQY. The full CDR3 is CASSVQGASSYEQYF.

Comment on this clone: Genes and germline are mouse. The read falls 1 residue short of the CDR3 end, and the missing part is taken from the germline J gene. The chain recombines TRBV26 with TRBJ2-4, with D possibly being TRBD1 (6 bases). The CDR3 is made up of 13 amino acids. V was pared by 4 bases and J by 3 bases, with 8 bases between. The germline V gene encodes CDR1 KGHPV and CDR2 FQNQEV (reference sequence). CDR3 loop: CASSRGQQNTLYF. Partial CDR3 DNA: TGTGCCAGCAGTCGGGGACAACAAAACACCTTGTAC.

The sample holds a few counts of this clone. Germline and genes: mouse. CDR3 amino acids: CASSSQGIGNTLYF. The CDR3 bases that were read are TGTGCCAGCAGTTCACAGGGGATTGGAAATACGCTCTAT. This chain links TRBV26 with TRBJ1-3; 7 bases fit TRBD1. With the read ending 1 residue before the CDR3 end, the germline J gene is used to fill in that end. CDR1 and CDR2 from the germline V gene are KGHPV and FQNQEV (reference sequence). There are 14 residues in the CDR3. Germline trimming cut 5 bases from V and 3 bases from J; bases unmatched to any gene: 4.

On this clone: Each gene name is a mouse one. The read ends 1 residue shy of where the CDR3 ends; the end is completed using the germline J gene. The chain employs TRBV26 and TRBJ2-2, with a weak D call TRBD1 (5 bases). Per germline, CDR1 KGHPV and CDR2 FQNQEV (reference sequence). The V end was cut by 2 bases, the J end by 6 bases, with 10 bases between. This CDR3 comprises 14 residues. The CDR3 region is CASSLRQMPGQLYF. The covered CDR3 bases are TGTGCCAGCAGTCTGCGACAGATGCCCGGGCAGCTCTAC.

Worth noting for this clone: Gene and germline names: mouse. Sequencing ends 1 residue short of the CDR3 end; the germline J gene provides the rest. V is TRBV4 and J is TRBJ1-1; TRBD1 aligns across 7 bases. The germline gives CDR1 LGHDT, CDR2 YNNKQL (reference sequence). The CDR3 consists of 14 residues. The trim removed 5 bases at V and 2 bases at J, leaving 5 bases unmatched. Partial CDR3 DNA: TGTGCCAGCAGCCACGGGGACAGCAACACAGAAGTCTTC. Translated: CASSHGDSNTEVF. The whole CDR3 sequence reads CASSHGDSNTEVFF.

Remarks on this clone: Germline and genes here are mouse. The CDR3 extends 1 residue past the end of the read, so its final part is completed from the germline J gene. The J gene is TRBJ2-5, the V gene TRBV15; possible D gene TRBD2, 6 bases. Between the trimmed V and J ends, which lost 5 bases and 2 bases, there was a span of 11 bases. CDR1 is SGHND and CDR2 is FRSKSL in the germline V gene. This CDR3 is built from 14 residues. The CDR3 loop is CASSTGGFQDTQYF. Incomplete CDR3 DNA: TGTGCCAGCAGTACCGGGGGGTTCCAAGACACCCAGTAC.

Within the sample, this clone is medium-sized. All gene names here are mouse names. The read ends 1 residue before the CDR3 terminus; that terminus is restored from the germline J gene. The chain recombines TRBV26 with TRBJ1-3; 7 bases match TRBD1. Unmatched junction bases numbered 1, after V lost 2 bases and J lost 0 bases. Germline V CDR1 and CDR2: KGHPV, FQNQEV (reference sequence). The CDR3 length is 15 residues. CDR3 amino acids: CASSLDRDSGNTLYF. Partial CDR3 DNA: TGTGCCAGCAGTCTGGACAGGGATTCTGGAAATACGCTCTAT.

Details on this clone: Gene names are the mouse ones. The missing CDR3 end, 1 residue past where the read stops, is filled in from the germline J gene. V and J are TRBV26 and TRBJ1-1; unclear D gene. The germline gives CDR1 KGHPV, CDR2 FQNQEV (reference sequence). V was pared by 6 bases and J by 1 base, with 9 bases between. The CDR3 runs to 13 residues. The CDR3 DNA, read in part, is TGTGCCAGCAGCCGACAAAAAAACACAGAAGTCTTC. This translates into CASSRQKNTEVF. The complete CDR3 sequence is CASSRQKNTEVFF.

This clone appeared a few times. Gene labels here are mouse ones. Read sequence stops 1 residue before the CDR3 end, and the germline J gene provides the missing end. V and J are TRBV5 and TRBJ1-4, with D possibly being TRBD1 (5 bases). The CDR3 covers 12 residues. V dropped 5 bases and J dropped 5 bases, with 6 bases sitting between them. Germline values: CDR1 LGHNA, CDR2 YNLKQL (reference sequence). Incomplete CDR3 DNA: TGTGCCAGCAGCAGACAGAACGAAAGATTATTT. Residues: CASSRQNERLF. The entire CDR3 sequence reads CASSRQNERLFF.

Comments on this clone: These gene names are mouse names. The read gets to within 1 residue of the CDR3 end, and the germline J gene fills in the rest. The chain is built from TRBV3 and TRBJ2-4; 7 bases are a match to TRBD1. J was trimmed by 6 bases and V by 5 bases; bases with no gene match: 5. The germline V gene encodes CDR1 SNHLY and CDR2 FYNGKV (reference sequence). This CDR3 comprises 13 residues. The sequenced part of the CDR3 DNA is TGTGCCAGCAGCCAAGACAGGGTCAACACCTTGTAC. Its translation: CASSQDRVNTLY. The entire CDR3 sequence reads CASSQDRVNTLYF.

This clone was detected a few times. Mouse names are used for the genes. Read sequence stops 1 residue before the CDR3 end, and the germline J gene provides the missing end. The rearrangement uses TRBV26 and TRBJ2-1; a possible D gene is TRBD1 (6 bases). CDR1 KGHPV and CDR2 FQNQEV come from the germline V gene (reference sequence). The V end was cut by 6 bases, the J end by 3 bases, with 9 bases between. The CDR3 is 13 residues long. CDR3 DNA, as far as it was read: TGTGCCAGCAGCTGGGACATCTATGCTGAGCAGTTC. Amino acid sequence: CASSWDIYAEQF. The complete CDR3 reads CASSWDIYAEQFF.

Notes on this clone: The germline and genes are mouse ones. Read sequence stops 1 residue before the CDR3 end, and the germline J gene provides the missing end. The gene calls are TRBV15 and TRBJ2-4; 7 bases map to TRBD1. The CDR3 loop spans 14 amino acids. CDR1 and CDR2 (germline): SGHND, FRSKSL. After removal of 6 bases from V and 0 bases from J, the junction contained 3 bases not matched to a gene. CDR3 DNA (partial): TGTGCCAGCAGGCGACAGGGAAGTCAAAACACCTTGTAC. The encoded protein is CASRRQGSQNTLY. In full, the CDR3 is CASRRQGSQNTLYF.

Only a few counts were recorded for this clone. Gene names and germline refer to mouse. The sequence runs out 1 residue before the end of the CDR3; the remainder is reconstructed from the germline J gene. V is TRBV19 and J is TRBJ2-4; unclear D gene. The CDR3 totals 13 residues. Trimming pared 1 base from V and 2 bases from J, leaving 5 bases between. Germline loops: CDR1 FNHDT, CDR2 SITEND (reference sequence). This CDR3 reads CASSIYNQNTLYF. CDR3 DNA (partial): TGTGCCAGCAGTATATACAATCAAAACACCTTGTAC. The variable domain in full, completed from reference TRBV19 and TRBJ2-4, reads GGIITQTPKFLIGQEGQKLTLKCQQNFNHDTMYWYRQDSGKGLRLIYYSITENDLQKGDLSEGYDASREKKSSFSLTVTSAQKNEMAVFLCASSIYNQNTLYFGAGTRLSVL.

Turning to this clone: Mouse names are used for the genes. With the read ending 1 residue before the CDR3 end, the germline J gene is used to fill in that end. The rearrangement links TRBV26 to TRBJ1-1; the D gene is possibly TRBD1 (6 bases). This CDR3 comprises 13 residues. The germline V gene has CDR1 KGHPV and CDR2 FQNQEV (reference sequence). V lost 3 bases and J 3 bases, leaving 8 bases between the germline ends. Here the CDR3 reads CASSLDRHTEVFF. The part of the CDR3 DNA that was read is TGTGCCAGCAGTCTAGACAGGCACACAGAAGTCTTC.

On this clone: Mouse names are used for the genes. The read ends 1 residue shy of where the CDR3 ends; the end is completed using the germline J gene. V usage is TRBV31 and J usage is TRBJ1-2; D is perhaps TRBD1 (5 bases). CDR1 is GKSSPN, CDR2 SITVG, per germline. This CDR3 has 12 amino acids. Trimming cost V 0 bases and J 6 bases, with 8 bases left between them. The DNA read from the CDR3 is TGTGCCTGGAGTCTACGGGGACCCGACTACACC. It yields the protein CAWSLRGPDYT. The whole CDR3 protein is CAWSLRGPDYTF.

Concerning this clone itself: These gene names are mouse names. The read gets to within 1 residue of the CDR3 end, and the germline J gene fills in the rest. The chain couples TRBV26 to TRBJ2-4, with 9 bases lining up with TRBD2. The CDR3 is made up of 13 amino acids. With V trimmed by 3 bases and J by 7 bases, 2 bases remained unmatched. Germline V gene data show CDR1 as KGHPV and CDR2 as FQNQEV (reference sequence). The sequenced CDR3 bases are TGTGCCAGCAGTCTCCTGGGGGGGGACACCTTGTAC. Encoded protein: CASSLLGGDTLY. The complete CDR3 protein is CASSLLGGDTLYF.

Notes on this clone: These gene names are mouse names. The read halts 1 residue ahead of the CDR3 end, with the missing end drawn from the germline J gene. This chain connects TRBV26 to TRBJ1-4; weak D call: TRBD1 (5 bases). The CDR3 extends over 14 amino acids. From germline, CDR1 is KGHPV and CDR2 FQNQEV (reference sequence). Trimming pared 4 bases from V and 1 base from J, leaving 7 bases between. CDR3 DNA, as far as it was read: TGTGCCAGCAGTCGAGGGGATTCCAACGAAAGATTATTT. It yields the protein CASSRGDSNERLF. The whole CDR3 protein is CASSRGDSNERLFF.

Note on this clone: Gene names are the mouse ones. CDR3 residues: CASSLNGLGTLYF. CDR3 DNA (partial): TGTGCCAGCAGTCTGAACGGACTGGGAACGCTGTAT. This chain joins TRBV26 and TRBJ2-3, with 8 nucleotides matching TRBD2. The CDR3 is cut off 1 residue early in the read; its end comes from the germline J gene. The CDR3 extends over 13 amino acids. Germline V gives CDR1 KGHPV, CDR2 FQNQEV (reference sequence). V gave up 2 bases and J gave up 8 bases; unmatched junction bases: 3.

On this clone: All gene names here are mouse names. The CDR3 end lies 1 residue beyond the end of the read and is filled in from the germline J gene. The chain combines TRBV26 with TRBJ1-1, with 7 bases that match TRBD1. The CDR3 loop spans 14 amino acids. V lost 3 bases and J lost 1; bases outside the gene matches: 2. Germline assignment: CDR1 KGHPV and CDR2 FQNQEV (reference sequence). The CDR3 DNA, read in part, is TGTGCCAGCAGTCTCGACAGGGTAAACACAGAAGTCTTC. Translated: CASSLDRVNTEVF. Given in full, the CDR3 is CASSLDRVNTEVFF.